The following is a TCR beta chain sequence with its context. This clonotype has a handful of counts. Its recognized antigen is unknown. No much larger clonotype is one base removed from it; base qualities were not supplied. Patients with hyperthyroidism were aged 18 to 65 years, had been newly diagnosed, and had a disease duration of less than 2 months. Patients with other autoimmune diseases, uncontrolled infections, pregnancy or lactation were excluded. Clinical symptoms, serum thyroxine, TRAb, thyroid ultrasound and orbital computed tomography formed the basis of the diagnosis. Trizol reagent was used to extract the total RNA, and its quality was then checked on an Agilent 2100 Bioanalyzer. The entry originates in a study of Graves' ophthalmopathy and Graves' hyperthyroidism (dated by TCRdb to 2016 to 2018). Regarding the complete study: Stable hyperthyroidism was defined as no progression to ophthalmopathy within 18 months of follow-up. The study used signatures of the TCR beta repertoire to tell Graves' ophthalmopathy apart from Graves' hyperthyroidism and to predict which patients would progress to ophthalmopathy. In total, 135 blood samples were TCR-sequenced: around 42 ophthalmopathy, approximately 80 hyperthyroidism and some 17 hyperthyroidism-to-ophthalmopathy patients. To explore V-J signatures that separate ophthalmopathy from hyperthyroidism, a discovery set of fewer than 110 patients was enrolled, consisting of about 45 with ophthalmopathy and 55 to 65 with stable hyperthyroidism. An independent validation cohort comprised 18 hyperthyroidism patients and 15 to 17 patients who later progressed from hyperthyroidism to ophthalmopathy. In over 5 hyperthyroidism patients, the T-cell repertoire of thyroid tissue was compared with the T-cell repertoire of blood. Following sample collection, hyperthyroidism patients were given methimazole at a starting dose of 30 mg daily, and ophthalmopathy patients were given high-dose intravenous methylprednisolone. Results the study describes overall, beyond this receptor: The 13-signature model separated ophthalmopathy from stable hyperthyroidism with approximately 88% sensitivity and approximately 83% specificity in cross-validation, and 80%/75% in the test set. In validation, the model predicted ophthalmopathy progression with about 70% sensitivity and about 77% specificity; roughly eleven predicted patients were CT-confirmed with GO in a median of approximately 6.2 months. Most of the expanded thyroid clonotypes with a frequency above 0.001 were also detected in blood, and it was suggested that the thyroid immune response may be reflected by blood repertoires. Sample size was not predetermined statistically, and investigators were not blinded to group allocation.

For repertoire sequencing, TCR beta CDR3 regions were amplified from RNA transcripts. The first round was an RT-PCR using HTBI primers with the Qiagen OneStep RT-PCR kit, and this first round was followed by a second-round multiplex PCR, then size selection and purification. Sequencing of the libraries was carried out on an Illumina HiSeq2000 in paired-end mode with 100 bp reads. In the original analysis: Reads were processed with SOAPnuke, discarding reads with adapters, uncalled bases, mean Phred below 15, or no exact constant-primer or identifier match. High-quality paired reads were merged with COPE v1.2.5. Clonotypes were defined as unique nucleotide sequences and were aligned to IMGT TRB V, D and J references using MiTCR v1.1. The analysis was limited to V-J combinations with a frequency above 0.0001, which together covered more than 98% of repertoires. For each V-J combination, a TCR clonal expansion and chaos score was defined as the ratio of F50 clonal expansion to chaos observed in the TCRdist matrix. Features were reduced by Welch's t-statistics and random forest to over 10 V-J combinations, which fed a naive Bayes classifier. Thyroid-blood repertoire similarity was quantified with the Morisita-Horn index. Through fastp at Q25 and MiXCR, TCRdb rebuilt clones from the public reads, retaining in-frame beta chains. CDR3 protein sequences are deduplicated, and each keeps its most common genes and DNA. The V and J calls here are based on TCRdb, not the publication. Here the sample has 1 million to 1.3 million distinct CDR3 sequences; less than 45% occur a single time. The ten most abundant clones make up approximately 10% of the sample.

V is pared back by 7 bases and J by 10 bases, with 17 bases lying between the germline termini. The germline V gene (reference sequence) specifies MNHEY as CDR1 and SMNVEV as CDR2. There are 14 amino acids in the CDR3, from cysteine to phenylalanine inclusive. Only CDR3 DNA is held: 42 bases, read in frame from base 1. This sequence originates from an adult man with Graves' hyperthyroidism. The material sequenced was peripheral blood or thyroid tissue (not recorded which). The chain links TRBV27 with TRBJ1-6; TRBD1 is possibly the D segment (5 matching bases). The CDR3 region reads CASTQGRGQSPLHF. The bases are TGTGCCAGCACCCAGGGCCGGGGCCAGTCACCCCTCCACTTT.